This is a list of T cell receptor beta chains from one sample in a study of cytotoxic CD8 clonotypes in ibrutinib-treated CLL. Profiled with immunoSEQ multiplex PCR; TCRdb holds only in-frame clones, not every one. The sample has 130,000 or so clones; 70% to 80% are singletons. This specimen was PBMCs, taken after 12 months of ibrutinib treatment. The receptors here all came from a human donor with chronic lymphocytic leukemia. The CDR3 runs from the conserved cysteine through the conserved F or W. Clone size is shown for a subset of rows, as once, few, many or a class of expanded clone.

length	size	J	V	CDR3
13	NA	TRBJ1-4	TRBV2	CASLPGPNEKLFF
13	NA	TRBJ2-1	TRBV21-1	CASSSARDNEQFF
13	NA	TRBJ1-1	TRBV19	CASDDGVNTEAFF
14	NA	TRBJ2-1	TRBV2	CASSLGAGYNEQFF
13	NA	TRBJ1-1	TRBV30	CAWSVSEGTEAFF
12	once	TRBJ1-6	TRBV19	CASSIPFSPLHF
15	NA	TRBJ2-7	TRBV5-1	CASIPGTSGAREQYF
14	NA	TRBJ2-2	TRBV6-5	CASRRTMYTGELFF
15	NA	TRBJ2-3	TRBV29-1	CSVESRRGGTDTQYF
17	NA	TRBJ2-5	TRBV10-3	CAISGAGILMGLETQYF
16	many	TRBJ1-5	TRBV7-9	CASSLDGGHSNQPQHF
19	NA	TRBJ2-5	TRBV4-1	CASSQEDAGGRGSQETQYF
18	once	TRBJ2-3	TRBV11-3	CASSERGYRGGPTDTQYF
13	few	TRBJ1-2	TRBV4-3	CASSQDHGHGYTF
13	once	TRBJ1-2	TRBV27	CASSSQVAYGYTF
14	NA	TRBJ2-5	TRBV27	CASSPFGFEETQYF
15	once	TRBJ1-2	TRBV15	CATSREGDTFYGYTF
20	once	TRBJ2-2	TRBV18	CASSPRPMTGVNLNTGELFF
18	NA	TRBJ1-1	TRBV7-9	CASSFSLGGGQGGTEAFF
13	NA	TRBJ1-5	TRBV6-1	CASIGQGNQPQHF
21	once	TRBJ2-2	TRBV5-1	CASSESTGGVVIAENTGELFF
12	NA	TRBJ1-1	TRBV13	CASTPGNTEAFF
15	NA	TRBJ2-5	TRBV9	CASSVVAGGRETQYF